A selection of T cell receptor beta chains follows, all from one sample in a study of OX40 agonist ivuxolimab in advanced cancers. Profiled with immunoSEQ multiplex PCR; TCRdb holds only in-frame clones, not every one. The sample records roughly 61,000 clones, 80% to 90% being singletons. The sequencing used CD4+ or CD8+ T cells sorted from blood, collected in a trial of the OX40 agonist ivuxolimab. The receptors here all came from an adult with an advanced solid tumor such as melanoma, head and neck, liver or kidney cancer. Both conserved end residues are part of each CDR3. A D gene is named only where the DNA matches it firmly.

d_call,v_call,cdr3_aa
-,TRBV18,CASSRRTATYEQYF
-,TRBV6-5,CASRAGANVLTF
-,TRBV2,CASSGVRGEDTQYF
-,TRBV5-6,CASSSVTGIQETQYF
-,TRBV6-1,CASSEGGPDTQYF
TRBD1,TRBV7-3,CASSLGQGEGYTF
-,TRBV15,CATSRGGAEAFF
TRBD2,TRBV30,CAWSSGTSGLTDTQYF
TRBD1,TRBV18,CASSSSSLGTDNSNQPQHF
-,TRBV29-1,CSARRGGDEQYF
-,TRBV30,CAWSVGLNTGELFF
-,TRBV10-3,CAISDDREAYEQYF
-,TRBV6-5,CASSYSSSYGYTF
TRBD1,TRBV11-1,CASSPGGQGFRGANVLTF
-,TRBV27,CASSFSVSSTDTQYF
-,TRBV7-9,CASSSSGGTEAFF
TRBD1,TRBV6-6,CASSFTGGGQPQHF
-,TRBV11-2,CASSLQHLQETQYF
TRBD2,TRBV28,CASSSLTSGRTKSSYNEQFF
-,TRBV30,CAWSPYVSNSPLHF
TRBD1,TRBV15,CATSRDRRQGVYYGYTF
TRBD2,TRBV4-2,CASSQENPTSGRTGELFF
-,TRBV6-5,CASNRPEQFF
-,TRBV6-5,CASSSLAGFRDEQYF
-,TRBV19,CASSTSGPEQFF
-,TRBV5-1,CASRVESGATNEKLFF
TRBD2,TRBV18,CASSPMLAGVGDEQFF
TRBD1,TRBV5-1,CASNQQGGGPDTQYF
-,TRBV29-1,CSADSGTNEKLFF
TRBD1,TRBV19,CASRGQENTEAFF
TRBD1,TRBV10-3,CATIDGDSLNTEAFF